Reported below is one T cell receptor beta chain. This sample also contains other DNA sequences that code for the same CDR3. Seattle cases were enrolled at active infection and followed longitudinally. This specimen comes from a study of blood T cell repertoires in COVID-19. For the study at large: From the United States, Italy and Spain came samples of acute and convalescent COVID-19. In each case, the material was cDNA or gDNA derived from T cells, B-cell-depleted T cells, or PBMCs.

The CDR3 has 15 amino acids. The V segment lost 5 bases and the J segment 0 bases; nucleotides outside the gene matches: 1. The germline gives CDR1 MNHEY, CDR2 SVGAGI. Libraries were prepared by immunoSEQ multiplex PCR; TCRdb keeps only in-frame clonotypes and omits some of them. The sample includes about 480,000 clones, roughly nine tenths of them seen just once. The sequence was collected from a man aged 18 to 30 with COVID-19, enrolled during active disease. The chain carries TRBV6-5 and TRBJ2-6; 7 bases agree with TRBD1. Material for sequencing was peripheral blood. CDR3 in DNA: TGTGCCAGCAGTAACAGGGGCTCTGGGGCCAACGTCCTGACTTTC. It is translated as CASSNRGSGANVLTF.